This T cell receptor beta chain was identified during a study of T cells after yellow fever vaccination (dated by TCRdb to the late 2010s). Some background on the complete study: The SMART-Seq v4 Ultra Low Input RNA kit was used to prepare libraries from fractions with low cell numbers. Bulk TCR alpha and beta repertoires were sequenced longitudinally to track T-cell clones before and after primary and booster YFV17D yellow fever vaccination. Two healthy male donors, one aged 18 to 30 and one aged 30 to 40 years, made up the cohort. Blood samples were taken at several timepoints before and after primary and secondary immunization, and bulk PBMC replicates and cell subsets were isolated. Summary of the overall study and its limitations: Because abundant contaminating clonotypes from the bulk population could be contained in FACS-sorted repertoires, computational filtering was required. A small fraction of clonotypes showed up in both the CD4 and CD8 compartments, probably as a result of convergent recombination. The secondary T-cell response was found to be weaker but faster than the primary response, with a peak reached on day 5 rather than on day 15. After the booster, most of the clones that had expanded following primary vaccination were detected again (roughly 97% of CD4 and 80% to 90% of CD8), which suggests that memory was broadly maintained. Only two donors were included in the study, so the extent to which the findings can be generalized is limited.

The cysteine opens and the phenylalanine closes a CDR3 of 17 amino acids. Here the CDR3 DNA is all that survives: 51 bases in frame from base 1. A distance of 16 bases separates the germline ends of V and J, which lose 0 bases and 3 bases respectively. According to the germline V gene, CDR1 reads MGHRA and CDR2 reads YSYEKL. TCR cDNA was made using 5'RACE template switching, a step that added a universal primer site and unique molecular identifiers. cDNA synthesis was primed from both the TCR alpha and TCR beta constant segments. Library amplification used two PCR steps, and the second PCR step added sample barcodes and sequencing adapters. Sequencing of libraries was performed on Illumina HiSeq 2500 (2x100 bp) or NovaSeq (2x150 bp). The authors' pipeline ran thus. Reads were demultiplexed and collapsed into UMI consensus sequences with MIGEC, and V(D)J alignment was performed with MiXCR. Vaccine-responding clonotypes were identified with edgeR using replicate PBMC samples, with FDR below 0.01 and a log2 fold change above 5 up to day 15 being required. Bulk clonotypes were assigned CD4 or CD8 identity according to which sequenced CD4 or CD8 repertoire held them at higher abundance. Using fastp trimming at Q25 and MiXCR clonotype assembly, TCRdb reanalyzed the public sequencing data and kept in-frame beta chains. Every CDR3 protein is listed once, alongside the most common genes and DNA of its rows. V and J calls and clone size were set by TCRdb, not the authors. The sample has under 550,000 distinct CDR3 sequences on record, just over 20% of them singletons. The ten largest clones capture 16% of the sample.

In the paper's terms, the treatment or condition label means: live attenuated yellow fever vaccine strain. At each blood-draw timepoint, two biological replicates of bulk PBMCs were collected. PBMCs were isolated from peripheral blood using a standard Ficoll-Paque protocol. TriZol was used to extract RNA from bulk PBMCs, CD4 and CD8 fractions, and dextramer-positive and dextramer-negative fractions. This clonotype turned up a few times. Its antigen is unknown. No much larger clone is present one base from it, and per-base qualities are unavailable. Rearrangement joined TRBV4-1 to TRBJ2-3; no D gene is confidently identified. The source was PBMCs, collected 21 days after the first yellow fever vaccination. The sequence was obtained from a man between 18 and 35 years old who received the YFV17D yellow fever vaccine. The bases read TGCGCCAGCAGCCAAGAAAGTGGCTTATCGAGGACAGATACGCAGTATTTT. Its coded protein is CASSQESGLSRTDTQYF.